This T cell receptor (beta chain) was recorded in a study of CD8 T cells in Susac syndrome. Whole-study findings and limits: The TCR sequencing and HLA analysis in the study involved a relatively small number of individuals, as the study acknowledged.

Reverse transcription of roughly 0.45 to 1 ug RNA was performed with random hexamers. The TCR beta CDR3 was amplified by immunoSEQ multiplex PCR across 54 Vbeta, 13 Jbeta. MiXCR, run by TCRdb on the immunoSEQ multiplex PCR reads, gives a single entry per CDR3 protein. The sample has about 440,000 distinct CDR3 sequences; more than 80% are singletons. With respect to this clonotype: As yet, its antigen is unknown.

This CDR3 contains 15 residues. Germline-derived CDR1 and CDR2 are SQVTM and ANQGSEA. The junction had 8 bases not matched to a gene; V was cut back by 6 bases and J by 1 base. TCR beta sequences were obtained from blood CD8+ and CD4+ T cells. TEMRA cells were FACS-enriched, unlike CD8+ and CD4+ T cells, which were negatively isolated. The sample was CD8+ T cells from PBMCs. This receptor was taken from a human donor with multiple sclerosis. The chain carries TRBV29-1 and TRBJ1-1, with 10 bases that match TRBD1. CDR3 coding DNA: TGCAGCGTAACCGGGACAGGGGCCGGGAACACTGAAGCTTTCTTT. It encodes CSVTGTGAGNTEAFF.